This T cell receptor (beta chain) was identified in a study of OX40 agonist ivuxolimab in advanced cancers. Study details: Among those treated, three patients had partial responses, one with hepatocellular carcinoma and two with cutaneous melanoma.

TCRdb's table, derived via immunoSEQ multiplex PCR, lists solely in-frame clones and lacks some. The sample carries 100,000 to 130,000 clones, about 91% recorded once. Germline CDR1 reads SGHNT; CDR2 reads YENEEA. Trimming removed 0 bases at V and 7 bases at J, with 9 bases between. The CDR3 extends over 13 amino acids. The starting material was CD4+ or CD8+ T cells sorted from blood, obtained in a trial of the OX40 agonist ivuxolimab. This clonotype originated in an adult with an advanced solid tumor such as melanoma, head and neck, liver or kidney cancer. The chain joins TRBV11-3 to TRBJ1-1, with a tentative D call TRBD1 (5 bases). The CDR3 sequence: CASSLDPGGEAFF. The CDR3 nucleotides are TGTGCCAGCAGCTTAGATCCGGGGGGTGAAGCTTTCTTT.